This is a list of T cell receptor beta chains from one sample in a study of T cell responses to AZD1222 COVID-19 vaccine. Generated by immunoSEQ multiplex PCR, the TCRdb table keeps only in-frame clones and is missing some. The data hold about 110,000 clones, with roughly 90% observed a single time. The sample was peripheral blood, taken on day 0 of AZD1222 vaccination. These receptors originate from an adult in good health. CDR3s include the opening cysteine and the closing phenylalanine or tryptophan. A D gene is named only where the DNA matches it firmly. Clone size appears in some rows only: once, few, many, or a class for an expanded clone.

J gene,clone size,D gene,V gene,CDR3 DNA,CDR3 protein
TRBJ2-3,.,TRBD1,TRBV2,TGTGCCAGCAGTGGACAGGGACGGGCAGATACGCAGTATTTT,CASSGQGRADTQYF
TRBJ1-3,.,.,TRBV6-2/TRBV6-3,TGTGCCAGCAGTTACTCGCCCGGAAACACCATATATTTT,CASSYSPGNTIYF
TRBJ1-1,.,TRBD1,TRBV6-5,TGTGCCAGCCGGGACAGGGAAGGCGGGACTGAAGCTTTCTTT,CASRDREGGTEAFF
TRBJ2-7,.,.,TRBV2,TGTGCCAGCGAACAGGGGAGGATGCACGAGCAGTACTTC,CASEQGRMHEQYF
TRBJ2-1,.,TRBD1,TRBV24-1,TGTGCCACCAGTGACCCCGACAGGGCTACCGGTGAGCAGTTCTTC,CATSDPDRATGEQFF
TRBJ2-5,.,.,TRBV19,TGTGCCAGTAGTATAGAAGGGGGACATCAAGAGACCCAGTACTTC,CASSIEGGHQETQYF
TRBJ1-5,.,.,TRBV19,TGTGCCAGTAGTATTGGTTTCAATCAGCCCCAGCATTTT,CASSIGFNQPQHF
TRBJ2-4,.,TRBD1,TRBV28,TGTGCCAGCAGGTCCGGGACAGGAAGAAGTGTGGGAAAACGCATTCAGTACTTC,CASRSGTGRSVGKRIQYF
TRBJ2-5,.,.,TRBV3-1/TRBV3-2,TGTGCCAGCAGCCCTCGATTAGGGGGGGAGACCCAGTACTTC,CASSPRLGGETQYF
TRBJ1-2,.,.,TRBV5-1,TGCGCCAGCAGCTTGGAGCCGGCAGCGTTAGAGGGCTACACCTTC,CASSLEPAALEGYTF
TRBJ1-4,.,.,TRBV11-2,TGTGCCAGCAGCATCGGGGAGGGGGGTGAAAAACTGTTTTTT,CASSIGEGGEKLFF
TRBJ2-7,.,.,TRBV7-9,TGTGCCAGCAGCTTAACGGAGGCCGAGCAGTACTTC,CASSLTEAEQYF
TRBJ2-5,.,.,TRBV7-2,TGTGCCAGCAGCAACCGGGCCCCCCCCGGGACCCAGTACTTC,CASSNRAPPGTQYF
TRBJ2-1,.,TRBD2,TRBV15,TGTGCGACGACTAGCGGGAGTGATGAGCAGTTCTTC,CATTSGSDEQFF
TRBJ2-4,once,.,TRBV5-4,TGTGCCAGCAGCCTGGAGAGGGGGGCCCAAAACATTCAGTACTTC,CASSLERGAQNIQYF
TRBJ1-1,.,.,TRBV27,TGTGCCAGCAGATTCGCTTCTAACGGGAACACTGAAGCTTTCTTT,CASRFASNGNTEAFF
TRBJ1-2,.,.,TRBV12-3/TRBV12-4,TGTGCCAGCAGGACACTCTATGGCTACACCTTC,CASRTLYGYTF
TRBJ2-5,.,.,TRBV19,TGTGCCAGTAGTATCGTGGGGAGACTGGAGACCCAGTACTTC,CASSIVGRLETQYF
TRBJ1-3,.,.,TRBV2,TGTGCCAGCAGTGAGGGGGCGGACGGAAACACCATATATTTT,CASSEGADGNTIYF
TRBJ1-1,.,.,TRBV4-1,TGCGCCAGCAGTAGGGTAAGGGACACTGAAGCTTTCTTT,CASSRVRDTEAFF
TRBJ2-7,.,.,TRBV14,TGTGCCAGCAGCCGATATGAGGGGTTAGGGGCTTACGAGCAGTACTTC,CASSRYEGLGAYEQYF
TRBJ2-1,.,.,TRBV21-1,TGTGCCAGCAGCAAAGGGGGGGACAGGGTCTACAATGAGCAGTTCTTC,CASSKGGDRVYNEQFF
TRBJ1-2,.,TRBD1,TRBV15,TGTGCCACCAGCAGAGAAACAGGGGCCGACTATGGCTACACCTTC,CATSRETGADYGYTF
TRBJ2-1,.,.,TRBV5-6,TGTGCCAGCAGCTTGGAGGGTCATAATGAGCAGTTCTTC,CASSLEGHNEQFF
TRBJ1-4,.,.,TRBV2,TGTGCCAGCAGGCGAGGGCCGAGGGAGTCGAATGAAAAACTGTTTTTT,CASRRGPRESNEKLFF
TRBJ1-1,.,.,TRBV7-9,TGTGCCAGCAGCTTGAGCAGGACAGAAGCTTTCTTT,CASSLSRTEAFF
TRBJ1-2,.,.,TRBV4-1,TGCGCCAGCAGCCAAGCCCCCCAGGGGCGCGTGGATGGCTACACCTTC,CASSQAPQGRVDGYTF
TRBJ1-2,.,TRBD1,TRBV5-6,TGTGCCAGCAGCCCGGACAGGGGGTCCGGCTACACCTTC,CASSPDRGSGYTF
TRBJ2-6,.,.,TRBV9,TGTGCCAGCAGCGTAGTGGGGTCTGGGGCCAACGTCCTGACTTTC,CASSVVGSGANVLTF
TRBJ2-1,.,TRBD2,TRBV11-2,TGTGCCAGCAGCTCCAGACTAGCGGGGGCGTACAATGAGCAGTTCTTC,CASSSRLAGAYNEQFF
TRBJ2-1,.,.,TRBV20-1,TGCAGTGCTAGTATCCTCCATGAGCAGTTCTTC,CSASILHEQFF
TRBJ1-1,.,.,TRBV7-9,TGTGCCAGCAGCTTAGTGGAGGGCCGTGAAGCTTTCTTT,CASSLVEGREAFF
TRBJ2-5,few,TRBD1,TRBV2,TGTGCCAGCAGTGAATCGAGACAGGGTCTTTTTGGGACCCAGTACTTC,CASSESRQGLFGTQYF
TRBJ2-7,.,TRBD1,TRBV3-1/TRBV3-2,TGTGCCAGCAGCGGGTATGGACAGGGGCAAAAATACGAGCAGTACTTC,CASSGYGQGQKYEQYF
TRBJ2-1,.,.,TRBV5-1,TGCGCCAGCAGCCATCAGGGACCTCAGGGCTACAATGAGCAGTTCTTC,CASSHQGPQGYNEQFF
TRBJ1-5,once,.,TRBV28,TGTGCCAGCATTCCCAGGGAGTTCAATCAGCCCCAGCATTTT,CASIPREFNQPQHF
TRBJ2-7,.,.,TRBV5-1,TGCGCCAGCAGCCACCCCGGGGCAGAGACTATCCTGTACTACGAGCAGTACTTC,CASSHPGAETILYYEQYF
TRBJ2-3,.,.,TRBV4-2,TGTGCCAGCAGCCTCCTGACTGAAGGGCGAGCAGATACGCAGTATTTT,CASSLLTEGRADTQYF
TRBJ1-6,.,TRBD1,TRBV28,TGTGCCAGGAAGCGGACAGGATGGGATTCACCCCTCCACTTT,CARKRTGWDSPLHF
TRBJ1-4,.,TRBD1,TRBV3-1/TRBV3-2,TGTGCCAGCAGCCATTCGGCCAGGGGGCCTAATGAAAAACTGTTTTTT,CASSHSARGPNEKLFF
TRBJ1-1,.,TRBD1,TRBV5-1,TGCGCCAGCAGCGCCGGGACAGCGAACACTGAAGCTTTCTTT,CASSAGTANTEAFF
TRBJ2-2,once,.,TRBV3-1/TRBV3-2,TGTGCCAGCAGCCACTCCGGGACCGACTCCACCGGGGAGCTGTTTTTT,CASSHSGTDSTGELFF
TRBJ2-7,.,TRBD2,TRBV6-1,TGTGCCAGCAGTGAACAGGCTAGCGGTTCCTACGAGCAGTACTTC,CASSEQASGSYEQYF
TRBJ2-2,.,TRBD2,TRBV5-1,TGCGCCAGCAGCTTTAGCGGGCCGGAGGGCGGGGAGCTGTTTTTT,CASSFSGPEGGELFF
TRBJ2-5,.,TRBD2,TRBV11-2,TGTGCCAGCAGCTCAACCTACGGACTAGCGGGAAGCCAAGAGACCCAGTACTTC,CASSSTYGLAGSQETQYF
TRBJ1-5,.,.,TRBV19,TGTGCCAGTAGTATTACAGGGCAGGGTCAGCCCCAGCATTTT,CASSITGQGQPQHF
TRBJ2-1,.,.,TRBV20-1,TGCAGTGCTAGTTCTACCCCCGGCGGGCAGTTCTTC,CSASSTPGGQFF
TRBJ2-1,.,TRBD1,TRBV2,TGTGCCAGCAGGGGACAGGGAGGCTCCTACAATGAGCAGTTCTTC,CASRGQGGSYNEQFF